These T cell receptor beta chains were read from a single sample in a study of CXCR3-negative and CXCR3-positive naive CD8 T cells. TCRdb reprocessed the 5' RACE reads, with one entry per CDR3 protein and no DNA. The listing records under 110,000 distinct CDR3 sequences. The sequenced material came from naive CXCR3+ CD8+ T cells from blood. Receptors originate from a human donor in good health. Some clones in this sample may be carry-over from other donors' samples. Each CDR3 is given with its conserved first and last residue.

V	J	CDR3
TRBV5-1	TRBJ1-4	CASSLDGGNEKLFF
TRBV20-1	TRBJ1-2	CSATGQGDGNYGYTF
TRBV4-1	TRBJ2-3	CASSQDFLETLTDTQYF
TRBV4-3	TRBJ2-7	CASSEFKMGEQYF
TRBV28	TRBJ2-1	CASSLFGGNEQFF
TRBV29-1	TRBJ2-7	CSVPKTGDQTYEQYF
TRBV12-3/TRBV12-4	TRBJ1-2	CASSFTGEGGYTF
TRBV7-9	TRBJ1-2	CASSLRDYADGYTF
TRBV6-5	TRBJ1-1	CASSLDRRMNTEAFF
TRBV7-3	TRBJ2-2	CASSPHPGELFF
TRBV11-3	TRBJ2-3	CASSLTPRATDTQYF
TRBV3-1	TRBJ2-7	CASSQDWEGSYEQYF
TRBV6-2/TRBV6-3	TRBJ2-1	CASRVDGYNEQFF
TRBV6-2/TRBV6-3	TRBJ2-3	CASSVAGPGDTQYF
TRBV12-3/TRBV12-4	TRBJ1-1	CASSPGSVTEAFF
TRBV7-2	TRBJ1-1	CASSSFGQNTEAFF
TRBV3-1	TRBJ2-7	CASSQDEEGAYEQYF
TRBV11-1	TRBJ1-3	CASSLGPGLQYGNTIYF
TRBV7-9	TRBJ2-5	CASSSEAGQETQYF
TRBV12-3/TRBV12-4	TRBJ1-2	CASSSGQNYGYTF
TRBV7-8	TRBJ1-1	CASSPKRGYALNTEAFF
TRBV29-1	TRBJ1-2	CSVEGQGDRSNYGFTF
TRBV27	TRBJ1-4	CASSSKQEFNEKLFF
TRBV6-5	TRBJ2-7	CASGTGPYEQYF
TRBV3-1	TRBJ2-7	CASSLFLSGRENEQYF
TRBV16	TRBJ2-1	CASSQSVGLLGNEQFF
TRBV20-1	TRBJ2-3	CSANQIAGGTDTQYF
TRBV19	TRBJ2-7	CASGYRGTYEQYF
TRBV7-9	TRBJ1-2	CASSLLGNYGYTF
TRBV6-2/TRBV6-3	TRBJ2-7	CASRPGENRDLLAPYYYEQYF
TRBV29-1	TRBJ2-7	CSVGAVLGRGTYEQYF
TRBV19	TRBJ2-3	CASSHWLAGGPTDTQYF
TRBV29-1	TRBJ2-1	CSVGDRGLEQFF
TRBV28	TRBJ2-7	CASSFSRDRGTYEQYF
TRBV4-1	TRBJ2-7	CASSQDGAPGDEQYF
TRBV4-3	TRBJ2-1	CASSHDRDWYNEQFF
TRBV4-2	TRBJ2-3	CASATRDPTDTQYF
TRBV29-1	TRBJ2-7	CSAAGLEAEQYF
TRBV23-1	TRBJ2-7	CASSHPYRGHEQYF
TRBV7-2	TRBJ1-1	CASSFESNTEAFF
TRBV9	TRBJ2-7	CASSQGERSSYEQYF
TRBV3-1	TRBJ2-5	CASSQDLGEGQQETQYF
TRBV7-2	TRBJ2-7	CASSLSWGLAGYEQYF
TRBV5-1	TRBJ2-5	CASRVPGPSQETQYF
TRBV29-1	TRBJ2-1	CSVVLSGTYNEQFF
TRBV29-1	TRBJ2-1	CSDYSSGDHNEQFF
TRBV7-9	TRBJ2-7	CASRDEGYEQYF
TRBV7-9	TRBJ2-7	CASSIGTGDNEQYF
TRBV7-2	TRBJ1-2	CASSLDPPDGYTF
TRBV12-3/TRBV12-4	TRBJ2-5	CASSETGLETQYF
TRBV6-1	TRBJ2-7	CASSEHLSRSYEQYF
TRBV29-1	TRBJ2-3	CSVVRAGDTSDTQYF
TRBV5-1	TRBJ2-7	CASSFRQGVYEQYF
TRBV7-9	TRBJ2-3	CAIRGQLTDTQYF
TRBV29-1	TRBJ1-1	CSVEVNTEAFF
TRBV29-1	TRBJ2-1	CSVPIGVYNEQFF
TRBV14	TRBJ2-2	CASSQGLADTGELFF
TRBV7-9	TRBJ1-6	CASSLWISPLHF
TRBV21-1	TRBJ2-1	CASSKAPETGYLSILPSF